This TCR beta chain was retrieved from a study of cytomegalovirus exposure and HLA in healthy donors. Study-wide findings and caveats: An observed cluster of highly shared sequence variants was recorded as a likely sequencing artifact. Reportedly, cytomegalovirus status was diagnosed with high sensitivity and specificity.

Donors in the study were healthy people who gave bone marrow. For this clone: Its specificity is not known.

It was with 60 Vbeta and 13 Jbeta primers that the PCR ran. Measured with immunoSEQ multiplex PCR; TCRdb has only the in-frame clones, and not every one. The ten top clones account for roughly 6.2%, within a sample of 40,000 to 45,000 clones. The CDR3 is made up of 14 amino acids. The germline V and J ends were trimmed by 4 bases and 2 bases, with 13 bases remaining between them. Germline loops: CDR1 SGHNT, CDR2 YYREEE (reference sequence). This TCR came from a man aged 25-45 years in good health and CMV-seronegative. The chain combines TRBV5-4 with TRBJ2-7, with D perhaps matching TRBD2 (5 bases). The sample comprised PBMCs. CDR3 DNA: TGTGCCAGCAGCGGCCCGGCGGAGGCCTACGAGCAGTACTTC. This translates into CASSGPAEAYEQYF.